A selection of T cell receptor beta chains follows, all from one sample in a study of PD-L1 blockade in urothelial cancer. Method: immunoSEQ multiplex PCR; TCRdb's copy keeps in-frame clones and lacks some. The table lists roughly 30,000 clones, about 88% of them singletons. The sequencing here drew on PBMCs, taken around atezolizumab (anti-PD-L1) treatment. The receptors stem from a man in his fifties with urothelial cancer. Both conserved end residues are part of each CDR3. The D gene is left open where the match is weak. Size tells how often a clone was seen (once, few, many) or the class of an expanded clone, and some rows leave it out.

D,V,J,size,DNA,CDR3
TRBD1,TRBV11-3,TRBJ2-3,once,TGTGCCAGCAGCCCGACAGGGAGTACGCAGTATTTT,CASSPTGSTQYF
-,TRBV15,TRBJ2-1,-,TGTGCCACCAGCAGATACTGGGGGGATGAGCAGTTCTTC,CATSRYWGDEQFF
TRBD1,TRBV6-6,TRBJ1-2,-,TGTGCCAGCAGTTCGGGACAGGGGGCCGTCGGCTACACCTTC,CASSSGQGAVGYTF
TRBD2,TRBV30,TRBJ2-7,-,TGTGCCTGGAGTGGGGGACTAGCGGGAGCGGACGAGCAGTACTTC,CAWSGGLAGADEQYF
-,TRBV5-6,TRBJ2-5,-,TGTGCCAGCAACCTAGCGTACCAAGAGACCCAGTACTTC,CASNLAYQETQYF
TRBD2,TRBV10-1,TRBJ2-7,-,TGCGCCAGCAGTCCTAGCGGGAGTCGAGAGCAGTACTTC,CASSPSGSREQYF
TRBD2,TRBV27,TRBJ2-1,-,TGTGCCAGCACCAAAATCCGGGAGGGCCAGAATGAGCAGTTCTTC,CASTKIREGQNEQFF
TRBD1,TRBV19,TRBJ1-4,once,TGTGCCAGTAGCCCGTGGGGCAGGGGGCGTTATGGTGAAAAACTGTTTTTT,CASSPWGRGRYGEKLFF
-,TRBV6-5,TRBJ2-5,once,TGTGCCAGCAGTCAATGGGACAACCAAGAGACCCAGTACTTC,CASSQWDNQETQYF
TRBD1,TRBV19,TRBJ1-6,-,TGTGCCAGTAGTTCCGGGACAGGGGGTAACCTTAATTCACCCCTCCACTTT,CASSSGTGGNLNSPLHF
-,TRBV12-2,TRBJ2-7,-,TGTGCAAGTCGCTTGAAGAGGACAGGTATCTCCTACGAGCAGTACTTC,CASRLKRTGISYEQYF
TRBD2,TRBV10-3,TRBJ2-3,few,TGTGCCATCAGTGGAGGTAGCGGGGGCACAGATACGCAGTATTTT,CAISGGSGGTDTQYF
TRBD1,TRBV28,TRBJ2-7,-,TGTGCCAGCAGTTTCGGGACAGCCGAGGGGGAGCAGTACTTC,CASSFGTAEGEQYF
TRBD1,TRBV30,TRBJ1-4,-,TGTGCCTGGAGAAGGACAGACAGGGTGGATGAAAAACTGTTTTTT,CAWRRTDRVDEKLFF
-,TRBV6-5,TRBJ2-3,-,TGTGCCACACAATCTAGGTTATCCACAGATACGCAGTATTTT,CATQSRLSTDTQYF
-,TRBV7-6,TRBJ2-7,-,TGTGCCAGCAGCAGGCGACAGGCCTACGAGCAGTACTTC,CASSRRQAYEQYF
-,TRBV4-1,TRBJ2-1,-,TGCGCCAGCAGCCACGGACAGATCAATGAGCAGTTCTTC,CASSHGQINEQFF
-,TRBV5-1,TRBJ2-1,-,TGCGCCAGCAGCTTGATAGCGGAGGGCTACAATGAGCAGTTCTTC,CASSLIAEGYNEQFF
TRBD1,TRBV30,TRBJ2-5,-,TGTGCCTGGAGTGCTTATTCCGGGACAGGGACAGAGACCCAGTACTTC,CAWSAYSGTGTETQYF
TRBD1,TRBV10-2,TRBJ1-5,-,TGCGCCAGCAGTGAGACAGGGGGTCGAAATAGTCCCCAGCATTTT,CASSETGGRNSPQHF
-,TRBV19,TRBJ1-1,few,TGTGCCAGTAGTATGGGAGACGGGAACACTGAAGCTTTCTTT,CASSMGDGNTEAFF
TRBD1,TRBV27,TRBJ2-7,-,TGTGCCAGCAGTTTGAGGACAGGGGGCTCTCGGGAGCAGTACTTC,CASSLRTGGSREQYF
-,TRBV10-3,TRBJ1-2,-,TGTGCCATCAGTCAATCCTATGGCTACACCTTC,CAISQSYGYTF
TRBD1,TRBV5-6,TRBJ1-5,few,TGTGCCAGCAGCCGATTTAAACAGGGGAATTATCAGCCCCAGCATTTT,CASSRFKQGNYQPQHF
-,TRBV4-3,TRBJ2-3,-,TGCGCCAGCATCCCACAGGGGGGGAGCACAGATACGCAGTATTTT,CASIPQGGSTDTQYF
TRBD1,TRBV18,TRBJ2-2,-,TGTGCCAGCTCACCATCAAGAACAGGGGCCGGTCCCGGGGAGCTGTTTTTT,CASSPSRTGAGPGELFF
-,TRBV19,TRBJ2-5,-,TGTGCCAGTAGTATCAGTGGGGGCGCGGAGACCCAGTACTTC,CASSISGGAETQYF
TRBD1,TRBV28,TRBJ1-2,few,TGTGCCAGCAGGGGGACAGCTCTAAACTATGGCTACACCTTC,CASRGTALNYGYTF
-,TRBV28,TRBJ1-1,-,TGTGCCAGCAGTTTTATCCGGGGAGGCACTGAAGCTTTCTTT,CASSFIRGGTEAFF
-,TRBV7-2,TRBJ1-2,-,TGTGCCAGCACCGAGGGGACTTATGGCTACACCTTC,CASTEGTYGYTF
-,TRBV27,TRBJ1-2,few,TGTGCCAGCACGCCGGGAGGGGGGGGTATGGATGGCTACACCTTC,CASTPGGGGMDGYTF
-,TRBV25-1,TRBJ2-7,-,TGTGCCAGCAGTGAAGTGCAGGGGTTAACCGAGCAGTACTTC,CASSEVQGLTEQYF
-,TRBV6-4,TRBJ2-1,-,TGTGCCAGCAGTGACTCTAGATACAATGAGCAGTTCTTC,CASSDSRYNEQFF
TRBD1,TRBV6-1,TRBJ1-2,-,TGTGCCAGCAGGGACTTCGGGACAGGGGTGGGCGGCTACACCTTC,CASRDFGTGVGGYTF
-,TRBV19,TRBJ1-1,-,TGTGCCAGTAGCTTCTCGGGACTCTGGGGAGCTTTCTTT,CASSFSGLWGAFF
TRBD2,TRBV10-3,TRBJ2-5,-,TGTGCCATCAGCAGGACTAGCGGGAGTGTTGAGACCCAGTACTTC,CAISRTSGSVETQYF
TRBD1,TRBV4-3,TRBJ2-5,-,TGCGCCAGCAGCCAAGGGACAGGGGATGGGGAGACCCAGTACTTC,CASSQGTGDGETQYF
-,TRBV7-9,TRBJ1-4,once,TGTGCCAGCAGCTCCCCGGACATACCGAATGAAAAACTGTTTTTT,CASSSPDIPNEKLFF
TRBD1,TRBV15,TRBJ1-2,-,TGTGCCACCAGCAGAGATAGGGTTACAGGGGTCCCCTATGGCTACACCTTC,CATSRDRVTGVPYGYTF
TRBD2,TRBV28,TRBJ2-7,-,TGTGCCAGCAGAGAAGCGGGAGGGGTGAGAGAGCAGTACTTC,CASREAGGVREQYF
-,TRBV28,TRBJ2-2,-,TGTGCCAGCAGCCCCACCGCCAGGGGAGCCGGGGAGCTGTTTTTT,CASSPTARGAGELFF
TRBD1,TRBV5-6,TRBJ1-2,-,TGTGCCAGCAGCCCCTGGACAGGGAGAGCTGGCTACACCTTC,CASSPWTGRAGYTF
-,TRBV2,TRBJ2-1,-,TGTGCCAGCCTAGTCGACTTTCCATACAATGAGCAGTTCTTC,CASLVDFPYNEQFF
TRBD2,TRBV30,TRBJ2-1,-,TGTGCCTGGAGTTGGACTAGCGGGAGACTTGGCGAGCAGTTCTTC,CAWSWTSGRLGEQFF
-,TRBV5-6,TRBJ2-7,once,TGTGCCAGCAGCTTCGGCGGGACCGAGCAGTACTTC,CASSFGGTEQYF
TRBD1,TRBV6-6,TRBJ2-7,-,TGTGCCAGCAGTTACGCGACAGGGGTTTCGGGCGAGCAGTACTTC,CASSYATGVSGEQYF
-,TRBV6-1,TRBJ1-4,-,TGTGCCAGCAGTGACCGGGACAAAAAGTCTTTT,CASSDRDKKSF
TRBD2,TRBV9,TRBJ2-7,-,TGTGCCAGCAGCGTAATGGGACTAGGTGTCTACGAGCAGTACTTC,CASSVMGLGVYEQYF
-,TRBV28,TRBJ1-2,-,TGTGCCAGCAGTTCACAGCAGTTGAACTATGGCTACACCTTC,CASSSQQLNYGYTF
TRBD1,TRBV28,TRBJ2-2,-,TGTGCCAGCAGTCTCGGACAGGGGCCGCTTAGGTACGGCCTCCTCAACACCGGGGAGCTGTTTTTT,CASSLGQGPLRYGLLNTGELFF
TRBD1,TRBV11-1,TRBJ1-1,once,TGTGCCAGCGGAGCCCACAAGGGGGCAATGGCAGCTTTCTTT,CASGAHKGAMAAFF
TRBD1,TRBV6-1,TRBJ1-2,-,TGTGCCAGCAGTGAAGCTAGTCGCCGGGACAGACCCTATGGCTACACCTTC,CASSEASRRDRPYGYTF
-,TRBV5-4,TRBJ2-1,-,TGTGCCAGCAGCTCCCAGACAGGCCACTCCTACAATGAGCAGTTCTTC,CASSSQTGHSYNEQFF